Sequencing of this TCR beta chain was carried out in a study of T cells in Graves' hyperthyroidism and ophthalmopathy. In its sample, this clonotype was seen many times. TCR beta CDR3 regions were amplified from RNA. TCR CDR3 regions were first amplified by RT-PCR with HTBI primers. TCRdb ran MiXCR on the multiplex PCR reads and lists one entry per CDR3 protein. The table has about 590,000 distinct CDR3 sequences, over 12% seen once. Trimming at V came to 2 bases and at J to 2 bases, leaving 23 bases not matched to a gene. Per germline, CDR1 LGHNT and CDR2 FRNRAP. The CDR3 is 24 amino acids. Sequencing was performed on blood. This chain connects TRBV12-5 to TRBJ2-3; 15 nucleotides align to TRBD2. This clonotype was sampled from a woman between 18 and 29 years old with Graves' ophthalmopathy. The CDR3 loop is CASGLSPFTFGTSGRTPNTDTQYF. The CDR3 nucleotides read TGTGCTAGTGGTTTGTCACCCTTTACGTTCGGGACTAGCGGGAGGACTCCCAACACAGATACGCAGTATTTT.